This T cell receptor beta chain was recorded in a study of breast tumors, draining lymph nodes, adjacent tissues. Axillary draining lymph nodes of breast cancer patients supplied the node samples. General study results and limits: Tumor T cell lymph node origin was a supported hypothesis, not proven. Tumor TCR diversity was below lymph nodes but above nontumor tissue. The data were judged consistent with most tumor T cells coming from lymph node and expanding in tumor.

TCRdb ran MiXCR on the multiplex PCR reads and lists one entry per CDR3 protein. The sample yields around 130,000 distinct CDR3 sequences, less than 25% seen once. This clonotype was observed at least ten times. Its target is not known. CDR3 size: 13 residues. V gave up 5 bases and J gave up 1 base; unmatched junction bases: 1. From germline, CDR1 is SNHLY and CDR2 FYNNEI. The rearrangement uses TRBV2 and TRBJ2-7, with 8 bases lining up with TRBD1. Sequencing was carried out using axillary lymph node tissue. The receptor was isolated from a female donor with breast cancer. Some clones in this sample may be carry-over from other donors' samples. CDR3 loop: CASSRTGSYEQYF. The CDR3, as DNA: TGTGCCAGCAGTCGGACAGGGTCCTACGAGCAGTACTTC.